The 21 T cell receptor beta chains listed next were all sequenced from one sample in a study of OX40 agonist ivuxolimab in advanced cancers. Sequencing was performed with immunoSEQ multiplex PCR; in TCRdb, only in-frame clones are kept and a portion is missing. The sample lists 55,000 to 80,000 clones; over 75% were seen once. The sample here was CD4+ or CD8+ T cells sorted from blood, taken in a trial of the OX40 agonist ivuxolimab. These receptors all come from an adult with an advanced solid tumor such as melanoma, head and neck, liver or kidney cancer.

The rearrangement uses TRBV6-6 and TRBJ2-5, with TRBD2 as a possible D gene (6 bases). The CDR3 loop spans 15 amino acids. Trimming cost V 5 bases and J 2 bases, with 15 bases left between them. Germline CDR1 and CDR2: MNHNY and SVGAGI (reference sequence). CDR3 region: CASSAGWGGQETQYF. The DNA for the CDR3 is TGTGCCAGCAGTGCGGGATGGGGCGGACAAGAGACCCAGTACTTC.

The chain recombines TRBV19 with TRBJ1-1, with D maybe TRBD1 (6 bases). The CDR3 loop spans 13 amino acids. V lost 5 bases to trimming and J lost 4 bases, with 11 bases between them. The V gene's germline CDR1 is LNHDA and CDR2 SQIVND (reference sequence). The CDR3 DNA reads TGTGCCAGTAGTCTGGGGGCAGGCACTGAAGCTTTCTTT. Translating gives CASSLGAGTEAFF.

The V and J genes are TRBV29-1 and TRBJ1-2; perhaps TRBD1 as D (6 bases). This CDR3 region has 11 residues. V was cut by 7 bases and J by 8 bases, with 14 bases left in between. CDR1 is SQVTM and CDR2 is ANQGSEA in the germline V gene. The CDR3 is CSGLQGNGYTF. CDR3 DNA: TGCAGCGGGCTACAGGGTAACGGCTACACCTTC. Looking up the rest from reference TRBV29-1 and TRBJ1-2 gives the full variable domain: SAVISQKPSRDICQRGTSLTIQCQVDSQVTMMFWYRQQPGQSLTLIATANQGSEATYESGFVIDKFPISRPNLTFSTLTVSNMSPEDSSIYLCSGLQGNGYTFGSGTRLTVV.

The chain carries TRBV19 and TRBJ2-6; D gene uncertain. Between the trimmed V and J ends, which lost 6 bases and 2 bases, there was a span of 5 bases. Germline CDR1 is LNHDA and CDR2 is SQIVND (reference sequence). The CDR3 is 13 amino acids. This chain's CDR3 is CASRPAGANVLTF. The DNA of the CDR3 is TGTGCCAGTAGGCCGGCTGGGGCCAACGTCCTGACTTTC.

The chain uses TRBV7-9 and TRBJ1-2, with a weak D call TRBD1 (5 bases). The CDR3 is made up of 13 amino acids. V lost 8 bases, J lost 0 bases, and 10 bases lay in between. Germline values: CDR1 SEHNR, CDR2 FQNEAQ (reference sequence). The CDR3 is CASGGGPNYGYTF. CDR3 coding DNA: TGTGCCAGCGGGGGGGGACCTAACTATGGCTACACCTTC.

The chain uses TRBV7-9 and TRBJ1-1; possibly TRBD1 for D (5 bases). The CDR3 has 14 residues. Germline values: CDR1 SEHNR, CDR2 FQNEAQ (reference sequence). The ends were cut back, 1 base at V and 6 bases at J, with 12 bases in the middle. The CDR3 region is CASSLGGTAPEAFF. The CDR3 DNA reads as TGTGCCAGCAGCTTAGGGGGGACTGCCCCTGAAGCTTTCTTT.

V and J are TRBV4-2 and TRBJ2-2, with TRBD1 matching over 10 bases. Trimming cost V 4 bases and J 4 bases; bases outside gene matches: 0. This CDR3 is 14 amino acids long. Per germline, CDR1 LGHNA and CDR2 YNFKEQ. Here the CDR3 DNA reads TGTGCCAGCAGCCGGACAGGGGGCACCGGGGAGCTGTTTTTT. It codes for CASSRTGGTGELFF.

The rearrangement joins TRBV10-3 to TRBJ2-1, with 7 bases matching TRBD1. CDR3 length equals 12 residues. Per the germline V gene, CDR1 is ENHRY and CDR2 is SYGVKD. V trimming: 5 bases; J trimming: 10 bases; junction bases outside the gene matches: 5. The CDR3 sequence: CAISRGGNEQFF. Written as DNA, the CDR3 is TGTGCCATCAGTAGAGGGGGCAACGAGCAGTTCTTC.

The chain has TRBV6-6 and TRBJ2-2; 8 bases map to TRBD1. Losses at the gene ends were 8 bases for V and 1 base for J; bases not matched to a gene: 6. Germline V gene sequence: CDR1 MNHNY, CDR2 SVGAGI (reference sequence). The CDR3 runs to 15 residues. The CDR3 sequence: CASHRTGRNTGELFF. CDR3 in DNA: TGTGCCAGCCACCGGACAGGGAGGAACACCGGGGAGCTGTTTTTT.

V usage is TRBV7-2 and J usage is TRBJ1-1; no definite D call. The CDR3 sequence is 14 residues long. The germline V and J ends were trimmed by 5 bases and 0 bases, with 10 bases remaining between them. Germline lookup yields CDR1 SGHTA and CDR2 FQGNSA. The CDR3 DNA reads TGTGCCAGCAGCCCTAACAACATGAACACTGAAGCTTTCTTT. Its translation is CASSPNNMNTEAFF.

The gene calls are TRBV9 and TRBJ2-7; TRBD1 matches at 11 bases. The CDR3 has 16 amino acids. The V segment lost 0 bases and the J segment 6 bases; nucleotides outside the gene matches: 8. CDR1 and CDR2 (germline): SGDLS, YYNGEE. In DNA, the CDR3 is TGTGCCAGCAGCGTAGAAGGACAGGGGGCCTGGGGCGAGCAGTACTTC. Protein: CASSVEGQGAWGEQYF.

The genes are TRBV18 and TRBJ2-3; no clear D. Per the germline V gene, CDR1 is KGHSH and CDR2 is LQKENI. The CDR3 has 12 residues. Trimming left V 0 bases short and J 4 bases short, with 2 bases between. CDR3 nucleotides: TGTGCCAGCTCACCACCGGCAGATACGCAGTATTTT. Translated, it gives CASSPPADTQYF.

This chain uses TRBV18 with TRBJ2-2; TRBD2 agrees at 7 bases. CDR1 and CDR2 from the germline V gene are KGHSH and LQKENI. The CDR3 is 14 residues long. V lost 8 bases and J lost 2; bases outside the gene matches: 5. CDR3 bases: TGTGCCAGCACAAGCGGGGTTAACACCGGGGAGCTGTTTTTT. This translates into CASTSGVNTGELFF.

This clone was seen a handful of times. V is TRBV5-6 and J is TRBJ1-6; TRBD1 is a possible D gene (5 bases). V gave up 4 bases and J gave up 5 bases, with 13 bases separating them. The CDR3 sequence is 15 residues long. Germline V lookup: CDR1 SGHDT, CDR2 YYEEEE. CDR3 in DNA: TGTGCCAGCAGCCCCCCGGGACTTGATAATTCACCCCTCCACTTT. It specifies CASSPPGLDNSPLHF. Filled out from reference TRBV5-6 and TRBJ1-6, the complete variable domain reads DAGVTQSPTHLIKTRGQQVTLRCSPKSGHDTVSWYQQALGQGPQFIFQYYEEEERQRGNFPDRFSGHQFPNYSSELNVNALLLGDSALYLCASSPPGLDNSPLHFGNGTRLTVT.

About this clone itself: A junction end diverges from the germline sequence, so it may reflect a read error. The CDR3 DNA is TGTGCCAGCAGTGAAACGAACGCCGGGGAGCTGTTTTTT. Encoded protein: CASSETNAGELFF. The V call is TRBV2, the J call TRBJ2-2; no clear D gene. Germline assignment: CDR1 SNHLY and CDR2 FYNNEI. The CDR3 consists of 13 residues. Full variable domain (missing parts from reference TRBV2 and TRBJ2-2): EPEVTQTPSHQVTQMGQEVILRCVPISNHLYFYWYRQILGQKVEFLVSFYNNEISEKSEIFDDQFSVERPDGSNFTLKIRSTKLEDSAMYFCASSETNAGELFFGEGSRLTVL.

This clone was observed a handful of times. This chain links TRBV6-1 with TRBJ2-7; D gene uncertain. From germline, CDR1 is MNHNS and CDR2 SASEGT. V lost 5 bases and J 1 base, leaving 15 bases between the germline ends. CDR3 length equals 15 residues. This CDR3 reads CASSLSHTLSYEQYF. CDR3 DNA sequence: TGTGCCAGCAGTTTATCACACACTCTATCCTACGAGCAGTACTTC.

The chain is built from TRBV4-1 and TRBJ2-1; TRBD2 matches 12 bases. CDR1 MGHRA and CDR2 YSYEKL come from the germline V gene. The CDR3 loop spans 16 amino acids. The V segment lost 0 bases and the J segment 6 bases; nucleotides outside the gene matches: 3. CDR3: CASSQERGLAGNEQFF. DNA for the CDR3: TGCGCCAGCAGCCAAGAGCGGGGACTAGCGGGCAATGAGCAGTTCTTC.

This chain joins TRBV5-1 and TRBJ1-1; no definite D call. V gave up 0 bases and J gave up 11 bases, with 14 bases separating them. The CDR3 sequence is 13 residues long. Germline assignment: CDR1 SGHRS and CDR2 YFSETQ. The CDR3 DNA follows: TGCGCCAGCAGCTTGGAAGTGGGCCAAGGGGCTTTCTTT. Encoded protein: CASSLEVGQGAFF.

In this sample, this clone turned up a few times. The V call is TRBV5-1, the J call TRBJ2-5; D is uncertain. The CDR3 spans 14 residues. Germline V lookup: CDR1 SGHRS, CDR2 YFSETQ. With 0 bases removed from V and 4 bases from J, the gap between germline ends came to 10 bases. CDR3: CASSLVRSGETQYF. CDR3 DNA sequence: TGCGCCAGCAGCTTGGTTCGCAGTGGAGAGACCCAGTACTTC.

This clone was recorded once. The V call is TRBV7-9, the J call TRBJ2-5; TRBD2 aligns across 7 bases. Unmatched junction bases numbered 1, after V lost 0 bases and J lost 3 bases. This CDR3 has 14 amino acids. Looked up from germline, CDR1 is SEHNR and CDR2 is FQNEAQ (reference sequence). CDR3 region: CASSLAGGKETQYF. DNA for the CDR3: TGTGCCAGCAGCTTAGCGGGGGGGAAAGAGACCCAGTACTTC.

The chain uses TRBV4-1 and TRBJ1-2, with D uncertain. The CDR3 runs 16 residues. Germline V gene data show CDR1 as MGHRA and CDR2 as YSYEKL. Trimming left V 0 bases short and J 0 bases short, with 11 bases between. CDR3 region: CASSQELWAANYGYTF. The CDR3 nucleotides are TGCGCCAGCAGCCAAGAGCTTTGGGCCGCTAACTATGGCTACACCTTC.